This T cell receptor beta chain came from a study of blood T cell repertoires in COVID-19. Under the authors' procedure: Estimates of nucleated cell counts were drawn from the amplification of reference gene primers. Assay used: immunoSEQ multiplex PCR; TCRdb lists only in-frame clones, some missing. V and J calls and clone size follow that table, whereas D and trimming were derived from the DNA. This table holds about 400,000 clones, roughly 90% found once. Germline CDR1 reads MDHEN; CDR2 reads SYDVKM. The CDR3 runs 12 residues. V lost 7 bases, J lost 7 bases, and 13 bases lay in between. This chain connects TRBV28 to TRBJ1-2; D might be TRBD1 (5 bases). The sequence derives from a man in his forties with acute or convalescent COVID-19. The specimen was peripheral blood. The CDR3 DNA is TGTGCCAGCATTTCAGGGTCGAGTGGCTACACCTTC. As protein: CASISGSSGYTF.